This T cell receptor beta chain came from a study of T cell responses to AZD1222 COVID-19 vaccine. Looking at the study overall: Second-dose schedules of about 4 or about 12 weeks were combined. Study findings and constraints: The study found vaccine-associated CD4 TCRs spanning spike, dominant at 160-218 and 743-854. Among the donors, most were white British and more were female, and clonal diversity was possibly underestimated.

In its sample, this clone was seen once. The antigen remains unidentified. The data were produced by immunoSEQ multiplex PCR, yet TCRdb's version contains in-frame clones alone and is incomplete. The sample carries approximately 100,000 clones, roughly 84% recorded once. Source: peripheral blood, taken on day 0 of AZD1222 vaccination. This TCR came from an adult in good health.

CDR3 DNA sequence: TGTGCCAGCAGCCAAGTGGGGGGAAAAGCTTTCTTT. This translates into CASSQVGGKAFF. This chain uses TRBV3-1 (or the pseudogene TRBV3-2) with TRBJ1-1; possible D gene TRBD1, 5 bases. This CDR3 has 12 amino acids. Per the germline V gene, CDR1 is LGHDT and CDR2 is YNNKEL (reference sequence). Trimming cost V 1 base and J 9 bases, with 9 bases left between them.